This T cell receptor beta chain was found in a study of CD8 T cells in Susac syndrome. Study-level results: Regarding the TCR sequencing and HLA analysis, the study admitted that a relatively small number of individuals were involved.

The RNA, about 0.45 to 1 ug, was put through reverse transcription using random hexamers. Across 54 Vbeta and 13 Jbeta, TCR beta CDR3 was amplified with immunoSEQ multiplex PCR. MiXCR, applied by TCRdb to the immunoSEQ multiplex PCR reads, yields one record per CDR3 protein. This table has about 85,000 distinct CDR3 sequences, approximately 94% appearing once. The CDR3 consists of 17 residues. Germline CDR1 SGHRS, CDR2 YFSETQ. With 4 bases removed from V and 2 bases from J, the gap between germline ends came to 19 bases. Comment on this clonotype: Its antigen is undetermined.

The sequencing input was CD8+ T cells from PBMCs. V usage is TRBV5-1 and J usage is TRBJ2-1; D not resolved. This clonotype was obtained from a human donor in good health. The CDR3 sequence is CASSPRSAADPYNEQFF. CDR3 in DNA: TGCGCCAGCAGCCCACGAAGCGCAGCCGACCCCTACAATGAGCAGTTCTTC.